A selection of T cell receptor beta chains follows, all from one sample in a study of T cells in Graves' hyperthyroidism and ophthalmopathy. One entry per CDR3 protein, called by TCRdb with MiXCR from the multiplex PCR reads. The data hold hundreds of thousands of distinct CDR3 sequences, with about a sixth observed a single time. The sequenced sample was blood. Source of these receptors: a woman between 35 and 50 years old with Graves' ophthalmopathy. Each CDR3 is given with its conserved first and last residue. The D gene is left open where the match is weak. Clone size, where shown, is once, few, many, or a class for clones that have expanded.

v_gene: TRBV6-1; d_gene: NA; abundance: NA; j_gene: TRBJ1-6; CDR3nt: TGTGCCAGCAGTGGTCGTCGTGAGGGATCACCCCTCCACTTT; CDR3aa: CASSGRREGSPLHF
v_gene: TRBV4-1; d_gene: NA; abundance: NA; j_gene: TRBJ2-5; CDR3nt: TGCGCCAGCAGCCAAGATCAGGGCGTAGAGACCCAGTACTTC; CDR3aa: CASSQDQGVETQYF
v_gene: TRBV3-1; d_gene: NA; abundance: many; j_gene: TRBJ2-5; CDR3nt: TGTGCCAGCAGCCAAGATCGTGGGGTATGGGAGACCCAGTACTTC; CDR3aa: CASSQDRGVWETQYF
v_gene: TRBV11-2; d_gene: NA; abundance: many; j_gene: TRBJ2-3; CDR3nt: TGTGCCAGCAGAAAGGGGGGGGATACGCAGTATTTT; CDR3aa: CASRKGGDTQYF
v_gene: TRBV27; d_gene: TRBD1; abundance: NA; j_gene: TRBJ1-5; CDR3nt: TGTGCCAGCTCTTGGGACAGGGGTAATCAGCCCCAGCATTTT; CDR3aa: CASSWDRGNQPQHF
v_gene: TRBV19; d_gene: TRBD1; abundance: NA; j_gene: TRBJ2-2; CDR3nt: TGTGCCAGAAACCGGGACAGGAACACCGGGGAGCTGTTTTTT; CDR3aa: CARNRDRNTGELFF
v_gene: TRBV5-6; d_gene: NA; abundance: few; j_gene: TRBJ2-5; CDR3nt: TGTGCCAGCAGCTTGGGTTCCAGCATCGCCCAAGAGACCCAGTACTTC; CDR3aa: CASSLGSSIAQETQYF
v_gene: TRBV12-3/TRBV12-4; d_gene: NA; abundance: many; j_gene: TRBJ1-6; CDR3nt: TGTGCCAGCAGAGAAGACAGAAATAATTCACCCCTCCACTTT; CDR3aa: CASREDRNNSPLHF
v_gene: TRBV6-2/TRBV6-3; d_gene: NA; abundance: many; j_gene: TRBJ2-1; CDR3nt: TGTGCCAGCAGTTACTCTTCGGACAGTACTCGGGCCTACAATGAGCAGTTCTTC; CDR3aa: CASSYSSDSTRAYNEQFF
v_gene: TRBV19; d_gene: TRBD1; abundance: few; j_gene: TRBJ1-6; CDR3nt: TGTGCCAGTAGTGGGGGACCGGGACAGAATAATTCACCCCTCCACTTT; CDR3aa: CASSGGPGQNNSPLHF
v_gene: TRBV20-1; d_gene: TRBD2; abundance: many; j_gene: TRBJ2-3; CDR3nt: TGCAGTGCTCTATTACTAGCGGGAGGGGGAACAGATACGCAGTATTTT; CDR3aa: CSALLLAGGGTDTQYF
v_gene: TRBV6-1; d_gene: TRBD1; abundance: many; j_gene: TRBJ1-5; CDR3nt: TGTGCCAGCAGGGGCTCCGGCGGGACAGCTAGCAATCAGCCCCAGCATTTT; CDR3aa: CASRGSGGTASNQPQHF
v_gene: TRBV28; d_gene: NA; abundance: many; j_gene: TRBJ2-3; CDR3nt: TGTGCCAGCAGTTTGTGGGGCACAGATACGCAGTATTTT; CDR3aa: CASSLWGTDTQYF
v_gene: TRBV5-1; d_gene: NA; abundance: NA; j_gene: TRBJ2-6; CDR3nt: TGCGCCAGCAGCTTGGATGGGACACCGATCTCTGGGGCCAACGTCCTGACTTTC; CDR3aa: CASSLDGTPISGANVLTF
v_gene: TRBV4-2; d_gene: TRBD1; abundance: few; j_gene: TRBJ1-1; CDR3nt: TGTGCCAGCAGCGTTCGGGACAGCTTGAACACTGAAGCTTTCTTT; CDR3aa: CASSVRDSLNTEAFF
v_gene: TRBV7-8; d_gene: NA; abundance: many; j_gene: TRBJ1-1; CDR3nt: TGTGCCAGCAGCCCGGGACATTTATACACTGAAGCTTTCTTT; CDR3aa: CASSPGHLYTEAFF
v_gene: TRBV10-2; d_gene: TRBD2; abundance: few; j_gene: TRBJ2-1; CDR3nt: TGCGCCAGCAGTGAGCGAGCGGGGGGACCGCTAATGTACAATGAGCAGTTCTTC; CDR3aa: CASSERAGGPLMYNEQFF
v_gene: TRBV28; d_gene: NA; abundance: many; j_gene: TRBJ1-5; CDR3nt: TGTGCCAGCAGTTTAGCAGGGGTTAGTCAGCCCCAGCATTTT; CDR3aa: CASSLAGVSQPQHF
v_gene: TRBV4-1; d_gene: TRBD2; abundance: few; j_gene: TRBJ2-1; CDR3nt: TGCGCCAGCAGCCAAGTAGTGGCTAGCGGGATGGAAAATGAGCAGTTCTTC; CDR3aa: CASSQVVASGMENEQFF
v_gene: TRBV30; d_gene: NA; abundance: many; j_gene: TRBJ2-1; CDR3nt: TGTGCCTGGAGAAGATCTAGCGTCTACAATGAGCAGTTCTTC; CDR3aa: CAWRRSSVYNEQFF
v_gene: TRBV20-1; d_gene: TRBD1; abundance: many; j_gene: TRBJ2-1; CDR3nt: TGCAGTGCTAGAGGGGAACAGGGGTCCTACAATGAGCAGTTCTTC; CDR3aa: CSARGEQGSYNEQFF
v_gene: TRBV2; d_gene: TRBD2; abundance: NA; j_gene: TRBJ2-1; CDR3nt: TGTGCCAGCAGTGGGGGACTAGGGGATAATGAGCAGTTCTTC; CDR3aa: CASSGGLGDNEQFF
v_gene: TRBV20-1; d_gene: NA; abundance: many; j_gene: TRBJ2-7; CDR3nt: TGCAGTGCTCCCACCCGAGGGGCCTACGAGCAGTACTTC; CDR3aa: CSAPTRGAYEQYF
v_gene: TRBV2; d_gene: TRBD2; abundance: many; j_gene: TRBJ2-5; CDR3nt: TGTGCCAGCAGCCGAGGGAGTAGCGGGAGTACGGAGACCCAGTACTTC; CDR3aa: CASSRGSSGSTETQYF
v_gene: TRBV30; d_gene: TRBD1; abundance: NA; j_gene: TRBJ1-2; CDR3nt: TGTGCCTGGAGTATCTCGGACAGGGTTCGATATGGCTACACCTTC; CDR3aa: CAWSISDRVRYGYTF
v_gene: TRBV2; d_gene: TRBD2; abundance: NA; j_gene: TRBJ2-5; CDR3nt: TGTGCCAGCAGTGAAGATTGGGGGGGGGGAATTCTGGAGACCCAGTACTTC; CDR3aa: CASSEDWGGGILETQYF
v_gene: TRBV11-3; d_gene: NA; abundance: many; j_gene: TRBJ2-3; CDR3nt: TGTGCCAGCAGCCGGGGCTCAGATACGCAGTATTTT; CDR3aa: CASSRGSDTQYF
v_gene: TRBV4-1; d_gene: NA; abundance: NA; j_gene: TRBJ1-2; CDR3nt: TGCGCCAGCAGCCAAGCCGGCAGGGGAAACTATGGCTACACCTTC; CDR3aa: CASSQAGRGNYGYTF
v_gene: TRBV27; d_gene: NA; abundance: NA; j_gene: TRBJ1-4; CDR3nt: TGTGCCAGCATCCCCAGGGGTGTCATTGCAACTAATGAAAAACTGTTTTTT; CDR3aa: CASIPRGVIATNEKLFF
v_gene: TRBV27; d_gene: NA; abundance: few; j_gene: TRBJ2-5; CDR3nt: TGTGCCAGCGGGAGGAGGGAAGAGACCCAGTACTTC; CDR3aa: CASGRREETQYF
v_gene: TRBV12-3/TRBV12-4; d_gene: TRBD2; abundance: many; j_gene: TRBJ2-1; CDR3nt: TGTGCCAGCAGTTTAGCGGTTTGGGGAAGCGGGAGGGGAAATGAGCAGTTCTTC; CDR3aa: CASSLAVWGSGRGNEQFF
v_gene: TRBV30; d_gene: NA; abundance: many; j_gene: TRBJ2-1; CDR3nt: TGTGCCTGGAGTGCTTCACCGTCTAGCGAGTTAAGCTATGAGCAGTTCTTC; CDR3aa: CAWSASPSSELSYEQFF
v_gene: TRBV30; d_gene: NA; abundance: many; j_gene: TRBJ2-7; CDR3nt: TGTGCCGCGTCTGTTGGTCTATTAGGGGACGAGCAGTACTTC; CDR3aa: CAASVGLLGDEQYF
v_gene: TRBV3-1; d_gene: TRBD2; abundance: many; j_gene: TRBJ2-1; CDR3nt: TGTGCCAGCAGCCAACCGCGGGGGGAGCAGTTCTTC; CDR3aa: CASSQPRGEQFF
v_gene: TRBV11-2; d_gene: NA; abundance: many; j_gene: TRBJ1-1; CDR3nt: TGTGCCAGCAGCAGGGGTTTGGGGAACACTGAAGCTTTCTTT; CDR3aa: CASSRGLGNTEAFF
v_gene: TRBV4-1; d_gene: NA; abundance: NA; j_gene: TRBJ2-2; CDR3nt: TGCGCCAGCAGCCAAGAGGGGGGGCCGAACGGGGAGCTGTTTTTT; CDR3aa: CASSQEGGPNGELFF
v_gene: TRBV2; d_gene: NA; abundance: NA; j_gene: TRBJ2-3; CDR3nt: TGTGCCAGTGGGGATCTCGGGGCGCTCCTCACCCGCGATACGCAGTATTTT; CDR3aa: CASGDLGALLTRDTQYF
v_gene: TRBV20-1; d_gene: NA; abundance: NA; j_gene: TRBJ2-7; CDR3nt: TGCAGTGCTCGCAAGGACGGGTACGAGCAGTACTTC; CDR3aa: CSARKDGYEQYF
v_gene: TRBV12-5; d_gene: NA; abundance: NA; j_gene: TRBJ1-1; CDR3nt: TGTGCTAGTGGTCCTGGGGGAAACACTGAAGCTTTCTTT; CDR3aa: CASGPGGNTEAFF
v_gene: TRBV2; d_gene: NA; abundance: many; j_gene: TRBJ2-1; CDR3nt: TGTGCCAGCACCGCCTCCCGGGACTTTCTTTTCATCGCGCAGTTCTTC; CDR3aa: CASTASRDFLFIAQFF
v_gene: TRBV20-1; d_gene: NA; abundance: many; j_gene: TRBJ1-5; CDR3nt: TGCAGTGCTAGAGCGGGGAGGGGTAACCAGCCCCAGCATTTT; CDR3aa: CSARAGRGNQPQHF
v_gene: TRBV2; d_gene: NA; abundance: few; j_gene: TRBJ2-7; CDR3nt: TGTGCCAGTACAAAAGGACAGAACTACGAGCAGTACTTC; CDR3aa: CASTKGQNYEQYF
v_gene: TRBV3-1; d_gene: NA; abundance: many; j_gene: TRBJ2-5; CDR3nt: TGTGCCAGCAGCCAAGATCACGGGGGAAAGACCCAGTACTTC; CDR3aa: CASSQDHGGKTQYF
v_gene: TRBV20-1; d_gene: NA; abundance: few; j_gene: TRBJ2-7; CDR3nt: TGCAGTGCTAGAGAAACAGTGAAGAGCTCCTACGAGCAGTACTTC; CDR3aa: CSARETVKSSYEQYF
v_gene: TRBV10-3; d_gene: NA; abundance: few; j_gene: TRBJ1-3; CDR3nt: TGTGCCATCAAGGGAGGCGCTGGAAACACCATATATTTT; CDR3aa: CAIKGGAGNTIYF
v_gene: TRBV2; d_gene: NA; abundance: few; j_gene: TRBJ2-5; CDR3nt: TGTGCCAGCAGCTCTGGCGGTTTCGAGACCCAGTACTTC; CDR3aa: CASSSGGFETQYF
v_gene: TRBV5-1; d_gene: NA; abundance: many; j_gene: TRBJ2-1; CDR3nt: TGCGCCAGCAGCCATAGTGTGACTGCCTCCAATGAGCAGTTCTTC; CDR3aa: CASSHSVTASNEQFF
v_gene: TRBV3-1; d_gene: NA; abundance: many; j_gene: TRBJ2-2; CDR3nt: TGTGCCAGCACCTTGCTGGGTGGGACGAACACCGGGGAGCTGTTTTTT; CDR3aa: CASTLLGGTNTGELFF
v_gene: TRBV28; d_gene: TRBD2; abundance: NA; j_gene: TRBJ2-7; CDR3nt: TGTGCCAGCAGTCCTGGATCAGGGAACTGGCTACCGAAACTAGCGGGATCCTACGAGCAGTACTTC; CDR3aa: CASSPGSGNWLPKLAGSYEQYF
v_gene: TRBV7-9; d_gene: TRBD1; abundance: NA; j_gene: TRBJ2-5; CDR3nt: TGTGCCAGCAGCTGGGGACAGGACCTAGGGGAGACCCAGTACTTC; CDR3aa: CASSWGQDLGETQYF
v_gene: TRBV30; d_gene: TRBD2; abundance: many; j_gene: TRBJ2-1; CDR3nt: TGTGCCTGGAGTGTCGGGCTAGCGGTCAATGAGCAGTTCTTC; CDR3aa: CAWSVGLAVNEQFF
v_gene: TRBV4-1; d_gene: TRBD1; abundance: few; j_gene: TRBJ1-2; CDR3nt: TGCGCCAGCAGCCCACAGGGACAGCGTGGCTACACCTTC; CDR3aa: CASSPQGQRGYTF
v_gene: TRBV11-2; d_gene: TRBD2; abundance: many; j_gene: TRBJ2-7; CDR3nt: TGTGCCAGCTCACATGGGCGGGGGGCCGCCTACGAGCAGTACTTC; CDR3aa: CASSHGRGAAYEQYF
v_gene: TRBV7-7; d_gene: NA; abundance: NA; j_gene: TRBJ2-1; CDR3nt: TGTGCTAGCAGCTTAGGTGTGAGGTCCTACAATGAGCAGTTCTTC; CDR3aa: CASSLGVRSYNEQFF
v_gene: TRBV6-1; d_gene: NA; abundance: many; j_gene: TRBJ2-1; CDR3nt: TGTGCCAGCACCCGAGAGGGCAGCTCCTACAATGAGCAGTTCTTC; CDR3aa: CASTREGSSYNEQFF
v_gene: TRBV7-8; d_gene: NA; abundance: NA; j_gene: TRBJ1-4; CDR3nt: TGTGCCAGCAGCAGAAACACCGCAACTAATGAAAAACTGTTTTTT; CDR3aa: CASSRNTATNEKLFF
v_gene: TRBV6-5; d_gene: NA; abundance: NA; j_gene: TRBJ2-1; CDR3nt: TGTGCCAGCAGCTATCCAGGAACGCAGTTCTTC; CDR3aa: CASSYPGTQFF
v_gene: TRBV20-1; d_gene: NA; abundance: many; j_gene: TRBJ2-5; CDR3nt: TGCAGTGCTAGAGGCGGCAGCTCCCGGGAGACCCAGTACTTC; CDR3aa: CSARGGSSRETQYF
v_gene: TRBV27; d_gene: NA; abundance: many; j_gene: TRBJ2-7; CDR3nt: TGTGCCAGCAGTTTCGCAGGGCAAAACTCCTACGAGCAGTACTTC; CDR3aa: CASSFAGQNSYEQYF